This T cell receptor (beta chain) originates from a study of cytomegalovirus exposure and HLA in healthy donors. PCR employed 60 Vbeta and 13 Jbeta primers. The repertoire was sequenced with immunoSEQ multiplex PCR; TCRdb's copy has only in-frame clones and lacks some. This sample has roughly 220,000 clones, with 65% to 85% found just once. The study's findings and limits: Researchers had no immune exposure information except CMV serostatus available. V segments that were indistinguishable, TRBV6-2 and TRBV6-3 among them, were omitted from analysis. HLA restriction was apparent for most CMV-associated TCR beta chains in a later analysis.

V gave up 1 base and J gave up 3 bases, with 7 bases separating them. Looked up from germline, CDR1 is MNHEY and CDR2 is SVGAGI. This CDR3 has 13 residues. In regard to this clone: Its antigen remains unknown.

Sequenced sample: PBMCs. The genes are TRBV6-5 and TRBJ2-7; unclear D gene. This receptor was taken from a man in his forties or fifties in good health and CMV-seronegative. The CDR3 coding sequence is TGTGCCAGCAGTTACTTCCGCAGCTACGAGCAGTACTTC. It specifies CASSYFRSYEQYF.